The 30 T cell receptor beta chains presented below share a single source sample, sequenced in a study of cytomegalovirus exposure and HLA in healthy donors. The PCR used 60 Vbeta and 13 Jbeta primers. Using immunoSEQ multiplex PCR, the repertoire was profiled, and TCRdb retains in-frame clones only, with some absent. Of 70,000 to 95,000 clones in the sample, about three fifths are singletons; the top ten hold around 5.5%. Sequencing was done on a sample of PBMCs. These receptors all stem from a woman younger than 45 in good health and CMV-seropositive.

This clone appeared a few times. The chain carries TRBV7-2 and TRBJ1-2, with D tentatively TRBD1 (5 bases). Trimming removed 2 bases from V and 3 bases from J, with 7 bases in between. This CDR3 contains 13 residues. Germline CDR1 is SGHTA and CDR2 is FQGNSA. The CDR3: CASSLWDYYGYTF. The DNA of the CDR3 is TGTGCCAGCAGCTTATGGGACTACTATGGCTACACCTTC.

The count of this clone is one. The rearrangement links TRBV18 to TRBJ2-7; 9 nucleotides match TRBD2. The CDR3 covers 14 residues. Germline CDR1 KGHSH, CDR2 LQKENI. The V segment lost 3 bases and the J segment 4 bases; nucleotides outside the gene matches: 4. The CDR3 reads CASSPGTSRYEQYF. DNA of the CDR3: TGTGCCAGCTCACCTGGGACTAGCCGGTACGAGCAGTACTTC.

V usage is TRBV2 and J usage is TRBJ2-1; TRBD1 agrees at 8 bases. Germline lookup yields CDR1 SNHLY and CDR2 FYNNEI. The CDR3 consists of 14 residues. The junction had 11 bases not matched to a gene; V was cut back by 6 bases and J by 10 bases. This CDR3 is CASRGQGALTEQFF. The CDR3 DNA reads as TGTGCCAGCAGGGGGCAGGGGGCCCTAACGGAGCAGTTCTTC. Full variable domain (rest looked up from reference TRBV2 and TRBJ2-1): EPEVTQTPSHQVTQMGQEVILRCVPISNHLYFYWYRQILGQKVEFLVSFYNNEISEKSEIFDDQFSVERPDGSNFTLKIRSTKLEDSAMYFCASRGQGALTEQFFGPGTRLTVL.

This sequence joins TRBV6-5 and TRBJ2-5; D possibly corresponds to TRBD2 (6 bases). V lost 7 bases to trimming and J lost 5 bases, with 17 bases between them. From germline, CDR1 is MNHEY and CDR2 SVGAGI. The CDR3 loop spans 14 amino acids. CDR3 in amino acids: CASTAQRAGETQYF. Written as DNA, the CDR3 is TGTGCCAGCACCGCGCAGCGAGCGGGCGAGACCCAGTACTTC.

As DNA, the CDR3 is TGTGCCAGCAGTGAGACTAGCGGGGGGGCCATAGATACGCAGTATTTT. The encoded protein is CASSETSGGAIDTQYF. The chain has TRBV6-1 and TRBJ2-3; TRBD2 matches at 14 bases. The CDR3 covers 16 residues. Germline-derived CDR1 and CDR2 are MNHNS and SASEGT. The V gene end was trimmed by 3 bases and the J gene end by 5 bases; junction bases not matched to a gene: 4.

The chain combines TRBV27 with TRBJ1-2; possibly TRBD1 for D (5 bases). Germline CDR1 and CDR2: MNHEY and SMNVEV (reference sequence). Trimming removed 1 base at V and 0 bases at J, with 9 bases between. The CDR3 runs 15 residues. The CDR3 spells CASSLWGETNYGYTF. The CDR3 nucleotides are TGTGCCAGCAGTTTATGGGGGGAGACTAACTATGGCTACACCTTC.

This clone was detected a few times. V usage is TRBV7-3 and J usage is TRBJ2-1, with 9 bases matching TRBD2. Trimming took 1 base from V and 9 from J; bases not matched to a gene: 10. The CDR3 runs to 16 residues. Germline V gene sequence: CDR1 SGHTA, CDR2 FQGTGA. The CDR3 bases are TGTGCCAGCAGCTTAAGACCTAGCGGGGAGTGGGCTGAGCAGTTCTTC. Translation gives CASSLRPSGEWAEQFF.

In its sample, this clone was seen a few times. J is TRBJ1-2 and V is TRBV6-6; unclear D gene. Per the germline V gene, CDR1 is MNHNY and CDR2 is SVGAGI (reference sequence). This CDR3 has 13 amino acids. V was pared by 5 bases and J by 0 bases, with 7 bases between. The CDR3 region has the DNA TGTGCCAGCAGTGTCGACACTAACTATGGCTACACCTTC. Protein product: CASSVDTNYGYTF.

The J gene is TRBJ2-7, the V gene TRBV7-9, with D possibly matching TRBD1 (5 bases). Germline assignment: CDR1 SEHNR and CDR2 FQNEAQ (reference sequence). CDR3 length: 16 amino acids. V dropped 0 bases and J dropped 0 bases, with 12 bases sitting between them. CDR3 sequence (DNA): TGTGCCAGCAGCTTAGCGGGGCAGGTTAGCTCCTACGAGCAGTACTTC. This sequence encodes CASSLAGQVSSYEQYF. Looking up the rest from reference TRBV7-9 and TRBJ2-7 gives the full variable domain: DTGVSQNPRHKITKRGQNVTFRCDPISEHNRLYWYRQTLGQGPEFLTYFQNEAQLEKSRLLSDRFSAERPKGSFSTLEIQRTEQGDSAMYLCASSLAGQVSSYEQYFGPGTRLTVT.

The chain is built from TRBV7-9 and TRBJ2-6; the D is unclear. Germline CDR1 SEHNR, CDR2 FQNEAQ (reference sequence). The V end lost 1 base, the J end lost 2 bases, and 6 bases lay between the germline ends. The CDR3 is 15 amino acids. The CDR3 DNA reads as TGTGCCAGCAGCTTAGAGCCCGCTGGGGCCAACGTCCTGACTTTC. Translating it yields CASSLEPAGANVLTF.

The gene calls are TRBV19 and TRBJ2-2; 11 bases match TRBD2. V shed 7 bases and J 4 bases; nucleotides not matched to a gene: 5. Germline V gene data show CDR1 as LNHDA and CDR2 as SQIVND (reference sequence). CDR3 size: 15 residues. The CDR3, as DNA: TGTGCCAGTACCCCTAGCGGGGGGCCCACCGGGGAGCTGTTTTTT. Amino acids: CASTPSGGPTGELFF. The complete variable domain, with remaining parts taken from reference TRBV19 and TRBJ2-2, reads DGGITQSPKYLFRKEGQNVTLSCEQNLNHDAMYWYRQDPGQGLRLIYYSQIVNDFQKGDIAEGYSVSREKKESFPLTVTSAQKNPTAFYLCASTPSGGPTGELFFGEGSRLTVL.

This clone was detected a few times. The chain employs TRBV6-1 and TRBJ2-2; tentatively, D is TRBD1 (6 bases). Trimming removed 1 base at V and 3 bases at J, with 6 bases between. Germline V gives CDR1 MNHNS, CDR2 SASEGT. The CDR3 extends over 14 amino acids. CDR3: CASSEGTDTGELFF. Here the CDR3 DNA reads TGTGCCAGCAGTGAAGGGACAGACACCGGGGAGCTGTTTTTT.

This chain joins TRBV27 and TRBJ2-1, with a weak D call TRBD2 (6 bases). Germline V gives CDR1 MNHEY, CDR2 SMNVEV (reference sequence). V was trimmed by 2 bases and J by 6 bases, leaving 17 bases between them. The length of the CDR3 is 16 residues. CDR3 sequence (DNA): TGTGCCAGCAGTTTAACTAGCCTCGTGGGGGTCAATGAGCAGTTCTTC. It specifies CASSLTSLVGVNEQFF.

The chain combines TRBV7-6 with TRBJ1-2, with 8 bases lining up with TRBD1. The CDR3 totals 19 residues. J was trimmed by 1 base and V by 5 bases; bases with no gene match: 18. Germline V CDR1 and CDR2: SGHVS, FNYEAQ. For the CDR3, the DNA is TGTGCCAGCAGCCCGGTACGGGGACAGGTTCGAATCGTTAACTATGGCTACACCTTC. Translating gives CASSPVRGQVRIVNYGYTF.

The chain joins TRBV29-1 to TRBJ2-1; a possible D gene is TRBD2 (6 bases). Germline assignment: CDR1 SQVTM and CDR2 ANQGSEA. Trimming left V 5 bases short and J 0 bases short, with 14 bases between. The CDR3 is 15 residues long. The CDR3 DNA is TGCAGCGTTTTAGCGGAGCCTAGCTCCTACAATGAGCAGTTCTTC. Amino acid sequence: CSVLAEPSSYNEQFF.

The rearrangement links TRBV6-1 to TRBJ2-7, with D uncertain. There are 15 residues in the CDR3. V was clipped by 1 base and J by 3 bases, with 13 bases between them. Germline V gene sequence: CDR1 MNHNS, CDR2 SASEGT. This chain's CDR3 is CASSEGRGAIYEQYF. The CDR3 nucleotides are TGTGCCAGCAGTGAAGGTCGAGGAGCGATCTACGAGCAGTACTTC.

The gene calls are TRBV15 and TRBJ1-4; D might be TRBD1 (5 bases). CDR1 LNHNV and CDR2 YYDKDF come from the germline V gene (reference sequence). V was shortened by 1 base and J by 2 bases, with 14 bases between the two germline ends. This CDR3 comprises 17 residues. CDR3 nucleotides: TGTGCCACCAGCAGAGGGTCTCTCCCAGGGACTAATGAAAAACTGTTTTTT. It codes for CATSRGSLPGTNEKLFF.

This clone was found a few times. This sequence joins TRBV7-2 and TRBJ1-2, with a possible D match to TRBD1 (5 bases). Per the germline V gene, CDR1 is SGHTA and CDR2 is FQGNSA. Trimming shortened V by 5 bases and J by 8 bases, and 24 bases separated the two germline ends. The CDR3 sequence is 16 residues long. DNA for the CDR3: TGTGCCAGCAGCCCCCCGGTCAGGGTACCCCATCGGGGCTACACCTTC. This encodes CASSPPVRVPHRGYTF.

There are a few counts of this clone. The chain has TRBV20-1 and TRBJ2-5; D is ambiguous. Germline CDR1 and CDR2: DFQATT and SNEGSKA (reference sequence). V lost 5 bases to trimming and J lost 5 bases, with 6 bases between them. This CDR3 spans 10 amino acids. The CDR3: CSALSETQYF. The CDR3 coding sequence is TGCAGTGCTTTGTCGGAGACCCAGTACTTC.

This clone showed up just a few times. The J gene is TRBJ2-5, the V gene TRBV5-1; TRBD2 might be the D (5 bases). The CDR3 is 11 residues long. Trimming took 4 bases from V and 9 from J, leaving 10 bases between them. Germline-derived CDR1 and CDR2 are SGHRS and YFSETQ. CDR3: CASSPGVPQYF. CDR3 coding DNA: TGCGCCAGCAGCCCCGGGGTTCCCCAGTACTTC.

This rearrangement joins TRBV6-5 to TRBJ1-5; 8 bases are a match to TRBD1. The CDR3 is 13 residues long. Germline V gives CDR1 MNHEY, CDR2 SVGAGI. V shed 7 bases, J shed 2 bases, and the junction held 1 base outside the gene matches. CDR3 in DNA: TGTGCCAGCAAACAGGGGGGCAATCAGCCCCAGCATTTT. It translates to CASKQGGNQPQHF.

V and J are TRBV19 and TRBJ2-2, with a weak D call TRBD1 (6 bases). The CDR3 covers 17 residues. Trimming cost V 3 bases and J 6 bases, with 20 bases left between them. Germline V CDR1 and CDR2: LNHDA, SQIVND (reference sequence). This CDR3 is CASSIRVSGVGAGELFF. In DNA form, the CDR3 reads TGTGCCAGTAGTATCCGAGTGTCAGGGGTCGGAGCCGGGGAGCTGTTTTTT.

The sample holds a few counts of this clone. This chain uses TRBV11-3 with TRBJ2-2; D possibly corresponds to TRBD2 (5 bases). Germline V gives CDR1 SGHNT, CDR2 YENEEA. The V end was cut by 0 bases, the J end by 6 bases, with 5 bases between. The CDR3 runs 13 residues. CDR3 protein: CASSLEGAGELFF. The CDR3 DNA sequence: TGTGCCAGCAGCTTAGAGGGAGCCGGGGAGCTGTTTTTT.

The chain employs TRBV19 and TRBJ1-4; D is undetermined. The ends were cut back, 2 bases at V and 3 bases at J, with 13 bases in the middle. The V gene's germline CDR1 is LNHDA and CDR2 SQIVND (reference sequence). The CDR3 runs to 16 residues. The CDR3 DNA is TGTGCCAGTAGTATAAAACAGAGGGCCGCTAATGAAAAACTGTTTTTT. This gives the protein CASSIKQRAANEKLFF.

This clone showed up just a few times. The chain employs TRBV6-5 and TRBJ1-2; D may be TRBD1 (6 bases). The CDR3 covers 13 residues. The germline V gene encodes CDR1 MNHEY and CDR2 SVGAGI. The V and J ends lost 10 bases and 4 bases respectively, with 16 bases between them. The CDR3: CATRDTLFYGYTF. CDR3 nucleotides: TGTGCCACCCGGGACACCCTTTTCTATGGCTACACCTTC.

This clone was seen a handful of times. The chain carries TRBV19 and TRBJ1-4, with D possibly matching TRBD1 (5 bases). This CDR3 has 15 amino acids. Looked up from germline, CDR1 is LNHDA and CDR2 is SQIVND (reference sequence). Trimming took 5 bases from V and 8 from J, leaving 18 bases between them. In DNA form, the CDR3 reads TGTGCCAGTAGTGGGGACTTACGAATGGCGGAAAAACTGTTTTTT. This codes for CASSGDLRMAEKLFF.

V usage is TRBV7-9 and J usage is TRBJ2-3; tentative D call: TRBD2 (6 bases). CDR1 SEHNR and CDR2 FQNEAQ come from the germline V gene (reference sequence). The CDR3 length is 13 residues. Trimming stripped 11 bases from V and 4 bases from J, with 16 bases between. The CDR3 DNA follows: TGTGCCTTCCGGCTGCGGGATCCAGATACGCAGTATTTT. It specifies CAFRLRDPDTQYF.

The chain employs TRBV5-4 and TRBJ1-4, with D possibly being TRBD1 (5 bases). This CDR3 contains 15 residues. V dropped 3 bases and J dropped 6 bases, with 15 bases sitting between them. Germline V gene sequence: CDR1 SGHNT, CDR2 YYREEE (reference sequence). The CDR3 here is CASSWGGLGDEKLFF. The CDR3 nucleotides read TGTGCCAGCAGCTGGGGGGGTCTAGGAGATGAAAAACTGTTTTTT.

CDR3 loop: CASSYSSGVETQYF. CDR3 coding DNA: TGTGCCAGCAGTTACTCGTCAGGGGTGGAGACCCAGTACTTC. This chain joins TRBV6-5 and TRBJ2-5; D may be TRBD1 (6 bases). V gave up 0 bases and J gave up 5 bases, with 10 bases separating them. CDR1 and CDR2 from the germline V gene are MNHEY and SVGAGI. The CDR3 spans 14 residues.

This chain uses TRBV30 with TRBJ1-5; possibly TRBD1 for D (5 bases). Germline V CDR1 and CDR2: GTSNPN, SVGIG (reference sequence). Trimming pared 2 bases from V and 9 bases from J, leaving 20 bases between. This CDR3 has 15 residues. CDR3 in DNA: TGTGCCTGGAGTCGGGGGGAAAACGGAATCATGCCCCAGCATTTT. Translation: CAWSRGENGIMPQHF.